The present T cell receptor beta chain was sequenced within a study of blood T cell repertoires in COVID-19. Study-wide background: Acute and convalescent COVID-19 specimens originated in the United States, Italy and Spain. In each case, the material was cDNA or gDNA derived from T cells, B-cell-depleted T cells, or PBMCs.

Sequenced by immunoSEQ multiplex PCR; TCRdb stores in-frame clones only, minus some. The sample records around 160,000 clones, more than 80% being singletons. Trimming took 3 bases from V and 2 from J; bases not matched to a gene: 2. This CDR3 is 14 amino acids long. Germline V gives CDR1 SGDLS, CDR2 YYNGEE. It was during active infection that Seattle patients were enrolled and then longitudinally followed. The chain employs TRBV9 and TRBJ2-7; 10 nucleotides agree with TRBD1. This sequence was found in a woman aged 60 to 75 with COVID-19, enrolled during active disease. Sequencing was done on a sample of peripheral blood. The CDR3 is CASSDGTGAYEQYF. The CDR3 DNA reads as TGTGCCAGCAGCGACGGGACAGGGGCCTACGAGCAGTACTTC.